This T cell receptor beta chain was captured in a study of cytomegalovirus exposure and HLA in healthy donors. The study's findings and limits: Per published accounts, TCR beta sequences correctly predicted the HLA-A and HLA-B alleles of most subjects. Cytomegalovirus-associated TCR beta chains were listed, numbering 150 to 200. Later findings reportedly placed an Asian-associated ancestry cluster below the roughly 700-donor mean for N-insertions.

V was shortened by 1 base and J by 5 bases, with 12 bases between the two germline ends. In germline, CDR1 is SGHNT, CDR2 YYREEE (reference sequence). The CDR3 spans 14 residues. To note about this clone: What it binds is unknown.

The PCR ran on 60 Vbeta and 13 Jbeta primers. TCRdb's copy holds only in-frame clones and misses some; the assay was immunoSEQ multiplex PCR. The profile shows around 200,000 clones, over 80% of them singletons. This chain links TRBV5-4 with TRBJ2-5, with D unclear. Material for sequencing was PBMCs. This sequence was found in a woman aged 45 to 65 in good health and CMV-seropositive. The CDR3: CASSLHLPQETQYF. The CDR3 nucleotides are TGTGCCAGCAGCTTGCATCTCCCACAGGAGACCCAGTACTTC.